The sequence of this TCR beta chain was determined in a study of cytomegalovirus exposure and HLA in healthy donors (dated by TCRdb to about 2017). Regarding the study in general: According to an earlier analysis of several hundred of the donors, about 170 million T cells yielded 117 million unique TCR beta sequences and approximately 300 Gb of sequence data. Around 300 gigabases of sequencing data and approximately 85 million unique TCR sequences were included in an early release covering 500 to 750 HLA-typed donors. Of the 300 to 400 genotyped donors, over 65% fell in the genetic ancestry cluster associated with self-reported Caucasian donors. The aim of the study was to test whether cataloging public T cell receptors could identify signatures of past pathogen exposure. The study used immunosequencing to profile the T cell repertoires of approximately 640 subjects and linked those repertoires to cytomegalovirus serostatus. A separate validation cohort of more than 100 different subjects was used in addition to the approximately 640-subject first cohort. The study combined high-throughput TCR immunosequencing, statistical association of individual TCRs with disease status, and machine learning to predict cytomegalovirus infection status. A later analysis re-analyzed previously published TCR beta repertoires from roughly 690 donors and added high-resolution HLA genotyping to study TCR occurrence patterns. The later analysis used no new phenotypic data to find candidate immune exposures, relying instead on TCR beta sequences and their occurrence across donors. An earlier analysis of nearly 600 of the donors applied high-throughput TCR beta sequencing to assess whether each TCR beta V gene segment acted as functional or pseudogenic. Donor age, sex, ethnicity and CMV serostatus were compiled alongside the repertoire data. Genome-wide SNP genotypes for about three fifths of the 666 donors were used in a later genetic analysis, which treated that subset as a discovery cohort. All discovery cohort repertoires had been generated using a single sequencing platform. Class I and class II HLA loci were covered by the typing at four-digit resolution. Typing coverage differed by locus: A, B, C, DRB1 and DQB1 were typed in about 629-640 donors, DQA1 in 522, DPA1 in 600 to 610, and DPB1 in approximately 450. Roughly five DR-DQ haplotypes were treated as single units for association and clustering because of strong linkage in the cohort. Among some 400 genotyped donors of the cohort, an average of approximately 240,000 unique TCR beta nucleotide sequences was sequenced per donor, of which about 18% were non-productive.

For CDR1 and CDR2, the germline V gene (reference sequence) lists DFQATT and SNEGSKA. At the junction V is shortened by 4 bases and J by 4 bases, with 7 bases in between. Inclusive of the bounding cysteine and phenylalanine, the CDR3 is 11 residues long. Only the CDR3 DNA stays, 33 bases, in frame from base 1. The cohort was made up of around 720 healthy bone marrow donors. Cohort members were all nominally healthy when sampled, although unrecorded immune exposures were likely present. The donor tested CMV seronegative and was one of the 352 seronegative cohort members. Each donor provided a peripheral blood sample, and peripheral blood mononuclear cells were used for TCR beta sequencing. Genomic DNA was extracted from the blood cell samples with the Qiagen DNeasy Blood Extraction Kit. The library relied on the immunoSEQ multiplex PCR assay. A mixture of 60 forward primers for TCR Vbeta segments and 13 reverse primers for TCR Jbeta segments was used in the multiplex PCR. The CDR3 region of rearranged TCR beta genes was amplified from genomic DNA with a multiplex PCR assay. On the Illumina HiSeq System, the amplified TCR beta libraries were sequenced as 87-base-pair reads. The original pipeline was this. Across the roughly 700 repertoires, a later analysis counted tens of millions of unique TCR beta chains, 9 million to 14 million of which were shared by at least two donors. Raw reads were error-corrected and collapsed into unique sequences by a nearest-neighbor algorithm in which closely related sequences were merged to remove PCR and sequencing errors. Alignment of CDR3 sequences to IMGT reference sequences was used to assign V, D and J gene segments. Each retained sequence needed at least a six-nucleotide match to both a V gene segment and a J gene segment. Rearrangements were called productive when the CDR3 lacked stop codons and stayed in frame with V and J; all others were non-productive. Following IMGT convention, CDR3 was defined as the stretch from the second conserved V-encoded cysteine up to the conserved J-encoded phenylalanine. The earlier analysis of 500 to 750 of the donors excluded any sequence lacking an unambiguous match to a single V gene segment. In an earlier analysis of several hundred of the donors, V segments were called functional above 56.7% productive rearrangements and were called segregating when the between-donor standard deviation exceeded 5%. A statistical classification framework was developed to diagnose cytomegalovirus status using the catalog of TCR beta chain sequences. V and J gene assignment, in a later analysis, came from comparing TCR nucleotide sequences with IMGT/GENE-DB human TR gene sequences. A later analysis assigned CDR3 sequences and most-parsimonious VDJ recombination scenarios with the TCRdist pipeline. In a later analysis, every TCR beta chain was defined by the combination of its CDR3 amino acid sequence and its V-gene family, and reads without a unique V-gene family were dropped. A later analysis removed several hundred highly shared, low-generation-probability nucleotide sequences to deal with suspected cross-contamination and a sequencing artifact. For each public chain, a later analysis derived a clonal expansion index from normalized ranks of inferred template counts within each repertoire. A later analysis computed generation probabilities with a VDJ recombination model fitted to out-of-frame rearrangements, and checked the results against IGoR. Hypergeometric tests were used in a later analysis to score TCR-TCR, TCR-HLA and TCR-CMV co-occurrence, with a repertoire-size bias correction applied to the TCR pairs. In a later analysis, false discovery rates were estimated by permuting HLA or CMV assignments 20 times. In a later analysis, co-occurring TCRs were grouped with DBSCAN, and TCRdist sequence similarity was added when clustering was performed within HLA-allele-positive subsets. Repertoires with fewer than 30,000 or more than 120,000 public chains, plus five repertoires with anomalous nucleotide sharing, were excluded from co-occurrence clustering. TCRdb re-hosts the immuneACCESS table, in-frame sequences only. Its copies lack some clones; in the studies checked, an unresolved V gene accounts for under half of them, and the cause for the rest is not known. Clonal size and the V and J genes are those of that table, whereas D and trimming came from the DNA. This sample lists some 130,000 clones; over 70% were detected once. The ten most abundant clones make up 1.5% of the sample.

Points on this clone: Its antigen remains unidentified. No base quality information exists; no much larger clone differs at one position. Other DNA variants within this sample encode the same CDR3.

Findings and caveats that apply to the study as a whole: Because HLA typing was missing for some donors at each locus, association tests included only the typed subset. According to the authors, the approach could potentially be generalized to other disease states and immunological phenotypes. According to a later analysis, most CMV-associated TCR beta chains appeared to be HLA-restricted, and the HLA associations seemed to be driven largely by CMV exposure. The study gave a list of about 150 TCR beta chains associated with cytomegalovirus. In vitro tests confirmed that a few of the cytomegalovirus-associated TCR beta chains recognize cytomegalovirus antigens. This cohort had only TCR beta chains sequenced, and the lack of alpha or paired-chain data limited which features could be detected. Compared with the roughly 700-donor mean, donors in an Asian-associated ancestry cluster had fewer N-insertions in productive TCRs, according to a later genetic analysis. The earlier analysis of 587 of the donors excluded fewer than 20 rarely observed V segments, including chromosome 9 orphons, because counts were too low. Strong co-occurrence of HLA alleles, especially DR and DQ, made assigning TCR associations to individual alleles difficult. In a later analysis, HLA-associated TCR beta chains were found to be more clonally expanded and to have lower generation probabilities than equally common non-associated chains. A group of highly shared sequence variants was considered likely to be a technical artifact of the sequencing pipeline. At a false discovery rate of 0.05, a later analysis linked 16,951 TCR beta sequences to specific HLA alleles. The 87-base-pair reads could not distinguish some IMGT-functional V segments, including TRBV6-2 and TRBV6-3, so those segments were excluded. In an earlier analysis of around 600 of the donors, most TCR beta V segments were observed in productive rearrangements about 87% or about 30% of the time, broadly matching IMGT annotations. In a later analysis, TCR association rates were found to vary across HLA loci, with the most associated TCRs seen for DRB1 alleles and the fewest for HLA-C alleles. CMV serostatus was the only immune exposure information available for the cohort. A further reported finding was that TCR beta sequences accurately predicted the HLA-A and HLA-B alleles for most subjects in the first cohort. Across donors, most TCR sequences were observed very rarely, whereas some public TCRs were present in many individuals. Linkage disequilibrium might explain the correlated functional status among segregating V segments, but an unknown experimental factor could not be ruled out. V-gene and J-gene trimming of TCR beta chains was associated with a missense DCLRE1C variant in a later genetic analysis, and the association was replicated in an independent cohort. The classifier was reported to diagnose cytomegalovirus status with high specificity and sensitivity in both the original cohort and the validation cohort. According to a later analysis, parvovirus B19, influenza, CMV and Epstein-Barr virus appeared linked to several top co-occurrence clusters. Sequencing depth was assumed to be roughly uniform across donors in the presence/absence analyses, though that assumption may not hold.

The sample was PBMCs. The receptor's source is a woman aged 18-29 years in good health and CMV-seronegative. Recombination connected TRBV20-1 to TRBJ1-2; TRBD1 is perhaps the D gene, given 6 matching bases. The DNA reads as follows: TGCAGTGCTACAGGGGTCTATGGCTACACCTTC. This yields the protein CSATGVYGYTF.